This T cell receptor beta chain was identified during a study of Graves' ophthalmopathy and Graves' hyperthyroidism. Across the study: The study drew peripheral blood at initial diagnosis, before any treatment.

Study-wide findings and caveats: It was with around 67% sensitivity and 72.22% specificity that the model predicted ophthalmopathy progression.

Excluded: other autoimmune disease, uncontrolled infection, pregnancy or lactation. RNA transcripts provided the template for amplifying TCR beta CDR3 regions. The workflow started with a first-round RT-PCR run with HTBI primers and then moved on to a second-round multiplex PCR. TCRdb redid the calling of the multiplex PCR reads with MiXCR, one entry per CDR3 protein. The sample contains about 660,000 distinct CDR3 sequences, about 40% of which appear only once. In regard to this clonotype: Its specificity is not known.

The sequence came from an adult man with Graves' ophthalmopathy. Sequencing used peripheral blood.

The DNA of the CDR3 is TGTGCCAGCAGTGATGGAGGCAGCTATGGCTACACCTTC. Its protein is CASSDGGSYGYTF. The V gene is TRBV25-1, the J gene TRBJ1-2, with D unresolved. This CDR3 comprises 13 residues. CDR1 MGHDK and CDR2 SYGVNS come from the germline V gene. V was clipped by 3 bases and J by 4 bases, with 9 bases between them.